The T cell receptor beta chain under discussion was sequenced for a study of T cells after yellow fever vaccination. Study-level findings and limits: Weaker overall was a secondary response that nonetheless peaked faster, on day 5 versus 15. A large majority of primary-vaccination clones showed up again after the booster (approximately 96% CD4, almost 90% CD8).

A remark on this clonotype: Its antigen is as yet unknown.

This CDR3 spans 14 amino acids. V gave up 4 bases and J gave up 6 bases; unmatched junction bases: 8. CDR1 is KGHDR and CDR2 is SFDVKD in the germline V gene. Using its own MiXCR run on the 5' RACE reads, TCRdb lists one record per CDR3 protein. Of about 400,000 distinct CDR3 sequences listed, more than 5.5% are singletons. Sequencing was performed on PBMCs, taken 5 days after the yellow fever booster vaccination. This TCR derives from a man aged 25-45 years who received the YFV17D yellow fever vaccine. The chain links TRBV24-1 to TRBJ2-7; 7 nucleotides agree with TRBD1. The CDR3 loop is CATSELGGSGEQYF. CDR3 nucleotides: TGTGCCACCAGTGAACTAGGGGGCTCGGGCGAGCAGTACTTC.